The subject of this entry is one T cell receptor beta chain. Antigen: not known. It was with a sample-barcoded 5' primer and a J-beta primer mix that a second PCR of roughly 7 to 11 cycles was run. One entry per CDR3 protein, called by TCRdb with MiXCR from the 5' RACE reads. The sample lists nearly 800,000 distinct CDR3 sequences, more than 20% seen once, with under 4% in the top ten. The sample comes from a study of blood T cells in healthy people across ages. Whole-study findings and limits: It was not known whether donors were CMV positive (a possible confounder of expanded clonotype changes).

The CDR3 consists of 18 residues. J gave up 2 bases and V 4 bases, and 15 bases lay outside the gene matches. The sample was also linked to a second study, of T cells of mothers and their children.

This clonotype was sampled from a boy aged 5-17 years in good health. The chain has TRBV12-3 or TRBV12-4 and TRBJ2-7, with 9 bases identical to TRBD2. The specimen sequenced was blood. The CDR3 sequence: CASSSSLVSGGTTYEQYF. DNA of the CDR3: TGTGCCAGCAGTTCTTCACTAGTTAGCGGGGGTACTACCTACGAGCAGTACTTC.